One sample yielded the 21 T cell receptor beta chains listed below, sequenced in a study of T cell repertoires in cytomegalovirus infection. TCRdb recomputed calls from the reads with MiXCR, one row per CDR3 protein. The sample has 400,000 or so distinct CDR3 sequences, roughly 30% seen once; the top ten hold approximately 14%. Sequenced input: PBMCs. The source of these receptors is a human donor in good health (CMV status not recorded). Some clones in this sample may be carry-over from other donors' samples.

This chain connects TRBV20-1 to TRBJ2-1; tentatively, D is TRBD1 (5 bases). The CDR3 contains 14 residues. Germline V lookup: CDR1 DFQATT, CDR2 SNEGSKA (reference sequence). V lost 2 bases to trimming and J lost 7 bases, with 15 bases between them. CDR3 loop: CSARRWGSGNEQFF. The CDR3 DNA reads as TGCAGTGCTAGAAGGTGGGGCTCAGGGAATGAGCAGTTCTTC.

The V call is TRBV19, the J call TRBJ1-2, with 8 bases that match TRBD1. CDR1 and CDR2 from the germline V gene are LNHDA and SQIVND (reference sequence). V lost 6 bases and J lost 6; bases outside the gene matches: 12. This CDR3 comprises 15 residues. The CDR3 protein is CASSFLQGALNGYTF. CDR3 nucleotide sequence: TGTGCCAGTAGCTTCCTCCAGGGGGCGCTGAATGGCTACACCTTC.

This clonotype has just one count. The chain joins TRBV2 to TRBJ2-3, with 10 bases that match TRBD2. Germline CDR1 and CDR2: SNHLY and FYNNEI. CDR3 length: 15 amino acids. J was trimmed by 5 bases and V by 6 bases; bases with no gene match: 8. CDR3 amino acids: CASRDTSGVRDTQYF. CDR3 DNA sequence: TGTGCCAGCAGAGATACTAGCGGGGTCAGAGATACGCAGTATTTT.

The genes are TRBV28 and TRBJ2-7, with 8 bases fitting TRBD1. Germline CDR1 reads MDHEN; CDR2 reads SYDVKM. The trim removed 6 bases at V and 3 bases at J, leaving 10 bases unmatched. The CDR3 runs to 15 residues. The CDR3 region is CASSLPGQVVYEQYF. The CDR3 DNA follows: TGTGCCAGCAGCCTACCGGGACAGGTGGTCTACGAGCAGTACTTC.

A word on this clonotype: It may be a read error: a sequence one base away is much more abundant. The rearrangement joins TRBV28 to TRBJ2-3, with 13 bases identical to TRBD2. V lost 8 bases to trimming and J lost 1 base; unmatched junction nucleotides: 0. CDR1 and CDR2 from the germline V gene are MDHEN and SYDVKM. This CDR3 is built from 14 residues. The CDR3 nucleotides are TGTGCCAGCGGGACTAGCGGGGGCACAGATACGCAGTATTTT. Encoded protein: CASGTSGGTDTQYF.

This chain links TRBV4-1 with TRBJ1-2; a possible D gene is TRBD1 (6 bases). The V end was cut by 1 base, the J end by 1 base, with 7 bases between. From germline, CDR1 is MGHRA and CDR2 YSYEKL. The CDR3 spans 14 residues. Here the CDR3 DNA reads TGCGCCAGCAGCCAAGGGGACATTAACTATGGCTACACCTTC. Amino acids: CASSQGDINYGYTF.

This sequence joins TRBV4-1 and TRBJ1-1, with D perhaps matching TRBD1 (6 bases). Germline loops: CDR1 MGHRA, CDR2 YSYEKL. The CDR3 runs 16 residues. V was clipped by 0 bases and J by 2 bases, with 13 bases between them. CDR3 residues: CASSQDLGAGNTEAFF. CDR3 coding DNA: TGCGCCAGCAGCCAAGATCTGGGGGCGGGTAACACTGAAGCTTTCTTT.

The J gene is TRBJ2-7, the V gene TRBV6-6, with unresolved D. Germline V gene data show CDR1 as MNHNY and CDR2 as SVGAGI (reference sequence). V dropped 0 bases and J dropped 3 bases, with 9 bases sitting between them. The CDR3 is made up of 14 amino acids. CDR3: CASSYSRDVYEQYF. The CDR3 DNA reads TGTGCCAGCAGTTACTCAAGGGATGTCTACGAGCAGTACTTC.

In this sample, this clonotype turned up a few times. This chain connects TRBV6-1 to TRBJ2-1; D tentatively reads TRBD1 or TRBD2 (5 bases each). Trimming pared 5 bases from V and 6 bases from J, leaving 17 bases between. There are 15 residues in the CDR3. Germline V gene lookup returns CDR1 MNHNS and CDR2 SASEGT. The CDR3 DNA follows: TGTGCCAGCAGTTCCCGGGACCCCCGTGGCAATGAGCAGTTCTTC. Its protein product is CASSSRDPRGNEQFF.

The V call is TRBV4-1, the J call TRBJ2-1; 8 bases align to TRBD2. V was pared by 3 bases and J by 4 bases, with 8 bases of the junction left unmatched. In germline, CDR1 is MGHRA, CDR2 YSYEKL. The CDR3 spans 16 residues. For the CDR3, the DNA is TGCGCCAGCAGCCACCCAGCGGAGCGGGGGTACAATGAGCAGTTCTTC. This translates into CASSHPAERGYNEQFF.

The CDR3 DNA follows: TGCAGTGCGGGGAACCGGGATTTAGGAAACACCATATATTTT. Residues: CSAGNRDLGNTIYF. This chain uses TRBV20-1 with TRBJ1-3; D is unresolved. The CDR3 sequence is 14 residues long. Germline V gives CDR1 DFQATT, CDR2 SNEGSKA (reference sequence). Between the trimmed V and J ends, which lost 6 bases and 4 bases, there was a span of 16 bases.

CDR3 sequence reads: CASNSYNEQFF. The CDR3, as DNA: TGTGCCAGCAACAGCTACAATGAGCAGTTCTTC. The chain links TRBV6-5 to TRBJ2-1; no clear D. Looked up from germline, CDR1 is MNHEY and CDR2 is SVGAGI. Deletions cut 7 bases from V and 3 bases from J, with 4 bases between. This CDR3 has 11 residues.

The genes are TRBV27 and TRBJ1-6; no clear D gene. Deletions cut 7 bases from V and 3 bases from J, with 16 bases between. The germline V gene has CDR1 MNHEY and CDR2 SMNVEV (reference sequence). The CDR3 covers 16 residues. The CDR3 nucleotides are TGTGCCAGCACAGCGACTGGCAGAAACTATAATTCACCCCTCCACTTT. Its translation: CASTATGRNYNSPLHF.

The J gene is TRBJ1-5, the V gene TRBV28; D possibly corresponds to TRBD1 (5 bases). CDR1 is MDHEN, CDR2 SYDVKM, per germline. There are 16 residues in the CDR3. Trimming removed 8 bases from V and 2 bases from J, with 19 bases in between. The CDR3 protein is CASRQGVRYGNQPQHF. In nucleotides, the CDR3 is TGTGCCAGCCGGCAGGGAGTGCGGTACGGCAATCAGCCCCAGCATTTT.

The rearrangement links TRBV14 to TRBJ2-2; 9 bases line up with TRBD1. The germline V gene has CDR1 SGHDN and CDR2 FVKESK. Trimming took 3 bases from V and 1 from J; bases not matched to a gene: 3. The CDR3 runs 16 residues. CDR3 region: CASSQTGQGNTGELFF. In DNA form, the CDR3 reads TGTGCCAGCAGCCAGACGGGACAGGGGAACACCGGGGAGCTGTTTTTT. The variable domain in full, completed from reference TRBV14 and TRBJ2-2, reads EAGVTQFPSHSVIEKGQTVTLRCDPISGHDNLYWYRRVMGKEIKFLLHFVKESKQDESGMPNNRFLAERTGGTYSTLKVQPAELEDSGVYFCASSQTGQGNTGELFFGEGSRLTVL.

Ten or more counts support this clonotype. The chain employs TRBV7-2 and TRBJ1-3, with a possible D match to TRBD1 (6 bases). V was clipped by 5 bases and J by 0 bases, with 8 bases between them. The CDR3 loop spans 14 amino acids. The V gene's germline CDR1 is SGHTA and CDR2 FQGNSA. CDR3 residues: CASSEDSSGNTIYF. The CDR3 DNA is TGTGCCAGCAGCGAGGACAGCTCTGGAAACACCATATATTTT.

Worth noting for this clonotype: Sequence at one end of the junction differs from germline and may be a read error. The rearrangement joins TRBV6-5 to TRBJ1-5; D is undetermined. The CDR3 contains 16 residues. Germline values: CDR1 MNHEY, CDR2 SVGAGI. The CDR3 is CDIRREHINSNHPQHF. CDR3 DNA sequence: TGTGATATCAGGCGGGAGCATATTAATAGCAATCATCCCCAGCATTTT.

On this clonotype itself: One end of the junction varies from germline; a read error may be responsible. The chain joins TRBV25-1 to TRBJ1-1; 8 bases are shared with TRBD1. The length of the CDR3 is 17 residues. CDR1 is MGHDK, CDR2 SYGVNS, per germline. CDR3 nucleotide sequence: TGTGCCATCAGTGAAGGGGTCAGGGGGCGACGGTTTTATGAAGCTTTCTTT. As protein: CAISEGVRGRRFYEAFF.

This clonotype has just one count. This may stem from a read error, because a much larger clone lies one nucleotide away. In DNA, the CDR3 is TGTGGCAGCAGCTCTAGGGGGGACGGATACGAGCAGTACTTC. It encodes CGSSSRGDGYEQYF. The chain couples TRBV7-6 to TRBJ2-7; either TRBD1 or TRBD2 may supply D (6 bases each). The CDR3 spans 14 residues. CDR1 is SGHVS, CDR2 FNYEAQ, per germline.

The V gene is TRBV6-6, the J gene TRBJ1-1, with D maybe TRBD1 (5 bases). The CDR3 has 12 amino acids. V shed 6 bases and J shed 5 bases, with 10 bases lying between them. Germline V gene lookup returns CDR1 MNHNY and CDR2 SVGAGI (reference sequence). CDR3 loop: CASSVRETEAFF. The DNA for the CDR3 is TGTGCCAGCAGCGTCAGGGAAACTGAAGCTTTCTTT.

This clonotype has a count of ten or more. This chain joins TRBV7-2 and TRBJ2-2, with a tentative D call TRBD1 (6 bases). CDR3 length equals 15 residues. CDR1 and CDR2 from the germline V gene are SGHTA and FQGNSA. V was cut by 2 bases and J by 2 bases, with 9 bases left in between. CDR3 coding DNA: TGTGCCAGCAGCTTAAATGGGGGCAACACCGGGGAGCTGTTTTTT. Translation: CASSLNGGNTGELFF. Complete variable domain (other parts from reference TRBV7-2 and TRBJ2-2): GAGVSQSPSNKVTEKGKDVELRCDPISGHTALYWYRQSLGQGLEFLIYFQGNSAPDKSGLPSDRFSAERTGGSVSTLTIQRTQQEDSAVYLCASSLNGGNTGELFFGEGSRLTVL.